The sequence of this TCR beta chain was determined in a study of beta chain features in type 1 diabetes (dated 2018 in TCRdb). Regarding the study in general: Patients and healthy donors did not differ in mean age, gender distribution, total cell number or subset yield. A total of roughly 99 million sorted cells were examined across all samples, and the number of cells per subset was strongly correlated with RNA yield. In the study, TCRB repertoires of sorted circulating CD4+ T cell subsets from recently diagnosed type 1 diabetes patients were compared with those of matched healthy donors. Regulatory and stem cell-like memory subsets were obtained from only 8 patients and roughly 8 healthy donors, while naive and central memory subsets were obtained from all 30 or so donors.

This clone came up a few times. Its binding antigen is unknown. No quality values exist for individual bases; no much larger clone is one base distant. What the research found in general, with its limitations: At VDJ recombination sites, type 1 diabetes patients had fewer insertions and more deleted nucleotides, which implies abnormalities in thymic rearrangement. Because the HLA sub-analyses included only small numbers of individuals, any influence of HLA type on TCRB rearrangement was left unresolved. Type 1 diabetes patients showed a moderate but significant shortening of TCRB CDR3 length in all four CD4+ subsets. Because cDNA was sequenced instead of genomic DNA, highly expressing activated cells could be over-represented, though the groups showed no difference in activation or CD3 levels. The naive, central memory and regulatory TCRB repertoires appeared to resemble one another more closely among patients than among healthy donors. Shorter templates might have been favored by PCR, but patient and control samples were amplified and corrected together, so both groups would have been affected equally by any skew.

The entire amount of isolated RNA was reverse transcribed using the High Capacity cDNA Reverse Transcription Kit, so the sequenced TCRB transcripts were expressed ones. Deep immunoSEQ sequencing was performed on naive, central memory and regulatory T cell samples, with an average of around 3.5 million total reads per sample. After sorted cells were lysed in RLT buffer, RNA was extracted with DNase-treated RNeasy Micro or Mini kits, with the choice depending on cell number. Each cell subset was processed on its own to prevent cross-contamination, while patient and healthy donor samples were processed together. Using the immunoSEQ multiplex PCR, TCRB sequences were amplified from cDNA into 87-bp fragments spanning the CDR3 region. The amplicons were sequenced using the Illumina HiSeq platform. In the paper's pipeline: PCR bias was corrected computationally using synthetic template baselines, and reads within Hamming distance 2 were collapsed, with unmergeable singletons discarded. Reads were aligned against IMGT so that V, D and J genes, CDR3 length and insertions or deletions at six rearrangement sites could be assigned. Clonotype counts were normalized to sorted cell number within each subset before computing true diversity and Gini coefficients with the tcR R package. Repertoire sharing was quantified using the overlap coefficient calculated on TCRB nucleotide sequences. As stored in TCRdb, this immuneACCESS dataset retains in-frame rearrangements with V and J assigned. A fraction of the clones does not appear; measured against another copy, unresolved V genes explain less than half of the discrepancy, and the remainder lacks a known reason. V, J and clone size derive from that table, while D and trimming were established from the DNA sequence. In all, the sample holds over 150,000 clones, and about 7.3% of those were seen once. The ten most abundant clones make up approximately 0.65% of the sample.

Including cysteine and phenylalanine, the CDR3 has 14 amino acids. The sequence is cut down to CDR3 DNA, 42 bases in frame from base 1. Per the germline V gene, SGHTA is the CDR1 and FQGNSA is the CDR2. V trim: 5 bases; J trim: 0 bases; unmatched bases: 3. From each donor, a single peripheral blood sample of about 100 mL on average was drawn into heparinised tubes. Using a panel that included CD45RO, CCR7, CD25, CD127, CD95 and CD27, naive, central memory, regulatory and stem cell-like memory CD4+ T cells were sorted on a BD FACSAria II. Purity was above 95% for every sorted population. PBMCs were isolated immediately by Lymphoprep density gradient centrifugation and stained directly without culture. To minimize batch effects, samples were stained and sorted in pairs, one healthy donor with one patient per experiment.

The sequence is built from TRBV7-2 and TRBJ2-7, and 8 bases in between align with TRBD1. What was sequenced was central memory CD4+ T cells from blood. This TCR was recovered from a young man in good health. The CDR3 reads as follows: CASSLDRDSYEQYF. The DNA reads TGTGCCAGCAGCCTGGACAGGGACTCCTACGAGCAGTACTTC.